This TCR beta chain originates from a study of a mutant IDH1 vaccine in newly diagnosed glioma. As for the study in general: Therapy received beforehand was radiotherapy, temozolomide, or both, with most patients given both.

Some clones are missing from TCRdb's copy, which holds only in-frame ones; the method was immunoSEQ multiplex PCR. The sample lists approximately 52,000 clones; about 83% were seen once. Germline CDR1 reads MNHEY; CDR2 reads SVGAGI. Trimming pared 6 bases from V and 5 bases from J, leaving 13 bases between. The CDR3 runs to 13 residues. Time point defined: baseline, week 1 (first vaccination visit). Treatment defined: pre-vaccination baseline after standard-of-care therapy. Newly diagnosed WHO grade 3 or 4 IDH1-mutant, ATRX-lost astrocytomas were identified in the donors. The source was PBMCs, collected from a glioma patient treated with radiotherapy, temozolomide or both. The V call is TRBV6-5, the J call TRBJ2-5, with D perhaps matching TRBD1 (5 bases). This sequence was found in a woman aged 40 to 55 with glioma. The CDR3 loop reads CASRESRVETQYF. The CDR3 region has the DNA TGTGCCAGCAGGGAGTCCAGGGTGGAGACCCAGTACTTC.